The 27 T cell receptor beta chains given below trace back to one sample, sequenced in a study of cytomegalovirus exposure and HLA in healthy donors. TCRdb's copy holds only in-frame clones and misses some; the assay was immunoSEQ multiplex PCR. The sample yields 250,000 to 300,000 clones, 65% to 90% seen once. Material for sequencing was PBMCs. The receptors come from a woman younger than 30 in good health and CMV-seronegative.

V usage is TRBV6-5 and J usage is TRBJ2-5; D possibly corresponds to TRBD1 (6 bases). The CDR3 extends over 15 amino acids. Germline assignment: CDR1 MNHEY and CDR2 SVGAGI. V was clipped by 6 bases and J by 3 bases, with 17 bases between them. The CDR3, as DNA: TGTGCCAGCAGCCCCACCCTTCAGGGGAAAGAGACCCAGTACTTC. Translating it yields CASSPTLQGKETQYF.

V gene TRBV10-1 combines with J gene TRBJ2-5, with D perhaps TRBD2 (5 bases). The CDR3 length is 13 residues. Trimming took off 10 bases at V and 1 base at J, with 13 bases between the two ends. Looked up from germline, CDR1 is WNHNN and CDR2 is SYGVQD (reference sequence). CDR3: CATSRAGQETQYF. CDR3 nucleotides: TGCGCCACCTCCCGCGCGGGCCAAGAGACCCAGTACTTC.

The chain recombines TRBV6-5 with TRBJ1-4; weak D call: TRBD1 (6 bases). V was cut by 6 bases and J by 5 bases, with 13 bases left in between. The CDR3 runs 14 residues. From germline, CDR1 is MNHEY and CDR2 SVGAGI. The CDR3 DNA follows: TGTGCCAGCAGCCCGGGACACGGGAATGAAAAACTGTTTTTT. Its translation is CASSPGHGNEKLFF.

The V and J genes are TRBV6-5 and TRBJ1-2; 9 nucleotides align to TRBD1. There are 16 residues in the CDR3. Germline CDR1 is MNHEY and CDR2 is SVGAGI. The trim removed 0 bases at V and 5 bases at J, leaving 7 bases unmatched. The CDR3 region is CASSYSPGQGGYGYTF. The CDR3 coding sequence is TGTGCCAGCAGTTACTCCCCGGGACAGGGTGGTTATGGCTACACCTTC.

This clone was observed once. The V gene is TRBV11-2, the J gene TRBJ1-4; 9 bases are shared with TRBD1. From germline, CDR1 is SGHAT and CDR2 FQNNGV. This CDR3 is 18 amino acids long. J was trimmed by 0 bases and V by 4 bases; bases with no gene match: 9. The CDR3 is CASSSRDRESPTNEKLFF. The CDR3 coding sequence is TGTGCCAGCAGCTCCCGGGACAGGGAATCCCCAACTAATGAAAAACTGTTTTTT. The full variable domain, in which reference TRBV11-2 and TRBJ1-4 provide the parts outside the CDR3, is EAGVAQSPRYKIIEKRQSVAFWCNPISGHATLYWYQQILGQGPKLLIQFQNNGVVDDSQLPKDRFSAERLKGVDSTLKIQPAKLEDSAVYLCASSSRDRESPTNEKLFFGSGTQLSVL.

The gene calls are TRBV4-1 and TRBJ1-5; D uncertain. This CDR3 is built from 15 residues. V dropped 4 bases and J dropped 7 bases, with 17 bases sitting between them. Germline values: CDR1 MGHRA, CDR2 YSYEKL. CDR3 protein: CASSPRGQAKQPQHF. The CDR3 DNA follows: TGCGCCAGCAGCCCTCGAGGGCAGGCGAAGCAGCCCCAGCATTTT.

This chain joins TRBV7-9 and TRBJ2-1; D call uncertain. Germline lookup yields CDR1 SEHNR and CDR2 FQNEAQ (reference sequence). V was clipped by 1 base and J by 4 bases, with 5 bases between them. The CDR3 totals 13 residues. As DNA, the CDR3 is TGTGCCAGCAGCTTAGACAGTTACAATGAGCAGTTCTTC. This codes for CASSLDSYNEQFF. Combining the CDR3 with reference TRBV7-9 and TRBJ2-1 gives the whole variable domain DTGVSQNPRHKITKRGQNVTFRCDPISEHNRLYWYRQTLGQGPEFLTYFQNEAQLEKSRLLSDRFSAERPKGSFSTLEIQRTEQGDSAMYLCASSLDSYNEQFFGPGTRLTVL.

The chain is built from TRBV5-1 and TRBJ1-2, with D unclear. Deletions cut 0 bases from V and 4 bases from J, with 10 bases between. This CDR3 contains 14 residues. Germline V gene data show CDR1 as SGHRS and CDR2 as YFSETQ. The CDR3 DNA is TGCGCCAGCAGCTTGGCCGATAGCGTCTATGGCTACACCTTC. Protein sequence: CASSLADSVYGYTF.

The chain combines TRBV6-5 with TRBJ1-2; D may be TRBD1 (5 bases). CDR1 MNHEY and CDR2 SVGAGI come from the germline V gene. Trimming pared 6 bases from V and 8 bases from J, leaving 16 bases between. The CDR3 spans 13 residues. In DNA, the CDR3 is TGTGCCAGCAGCGTAGGACACATTAGGGGCTACACCTTC. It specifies CASSVGHIRGYTF.

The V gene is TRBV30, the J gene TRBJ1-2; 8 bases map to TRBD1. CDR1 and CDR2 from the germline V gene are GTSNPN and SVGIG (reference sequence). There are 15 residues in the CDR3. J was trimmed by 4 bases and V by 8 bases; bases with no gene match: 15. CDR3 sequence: CAGLSSTQGAYGYTF. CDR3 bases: TGTGCCGGCCTTAGCTCGACTCAGGGGGCCTATGGCTACACCTTC.

Here the CDR3 DNA reads TGTGCCAGCAGTAGGGGCGCCGGGGAGCTGTTTTTT. Residues: CASSRGAGELFF. The J gene is TRBJ2-2, the V gene TRBV27; the D gene is possibly TRBD1 (5 bases). V was clipped by 5 bases and J by 6 bases, with 7 bases between them. The CDR3 spans 12 residues. From germline, CDR1 is MNHEY and CDR2 SMNVEV (reference sequence).

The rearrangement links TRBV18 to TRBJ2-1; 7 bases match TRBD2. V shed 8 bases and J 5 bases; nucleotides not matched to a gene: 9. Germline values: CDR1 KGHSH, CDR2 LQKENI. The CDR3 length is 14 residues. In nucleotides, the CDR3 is TGTGCCAGCCAGTTAGCGGGTGCTGACAATGAGCAGTTCTTC. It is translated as CASQLAGADNEQFF.

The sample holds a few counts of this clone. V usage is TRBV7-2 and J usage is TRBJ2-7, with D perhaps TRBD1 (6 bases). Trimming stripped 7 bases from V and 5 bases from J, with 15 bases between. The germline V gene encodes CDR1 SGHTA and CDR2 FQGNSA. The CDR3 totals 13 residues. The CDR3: CASTVRGYDEQYF. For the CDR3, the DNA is TGTGCCAGCACCGTAAGGGGGTACGACGAGCAGTACTTC.

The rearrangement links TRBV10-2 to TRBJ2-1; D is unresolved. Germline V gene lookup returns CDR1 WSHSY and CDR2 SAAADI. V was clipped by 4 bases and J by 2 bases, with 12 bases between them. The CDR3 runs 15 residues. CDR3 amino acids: CASSGDIMTYNEQFF. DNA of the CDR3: TGCGCCAGCAGTGGAGACATAATGACCTACAATGAGCAGTTCTTC.

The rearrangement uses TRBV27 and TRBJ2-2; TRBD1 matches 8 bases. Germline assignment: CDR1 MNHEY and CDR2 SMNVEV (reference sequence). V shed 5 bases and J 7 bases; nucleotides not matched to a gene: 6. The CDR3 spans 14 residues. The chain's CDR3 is CASSLSGGGGELFF. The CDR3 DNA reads TGTGCCAGCAGTCTTTCAGGGGGCGGCGGGGAGCTGTTTTTT.

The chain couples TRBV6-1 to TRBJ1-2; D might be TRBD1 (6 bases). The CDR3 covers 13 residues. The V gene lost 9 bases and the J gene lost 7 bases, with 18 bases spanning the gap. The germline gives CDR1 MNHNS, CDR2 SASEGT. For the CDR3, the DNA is TGTGCCAGTCGCCCTGGGGGGGCGTCTGGCTACACCTTC. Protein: CASRPGGASGYTF.

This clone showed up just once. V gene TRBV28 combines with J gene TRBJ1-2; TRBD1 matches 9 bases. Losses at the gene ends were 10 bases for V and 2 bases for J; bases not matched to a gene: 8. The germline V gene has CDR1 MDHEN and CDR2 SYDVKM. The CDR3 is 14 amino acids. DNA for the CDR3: TGTGCCACCGACAGGGGGAAGGTCAACTATGGCTACACCTTC. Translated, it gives CATDRGKVNYGYTF.

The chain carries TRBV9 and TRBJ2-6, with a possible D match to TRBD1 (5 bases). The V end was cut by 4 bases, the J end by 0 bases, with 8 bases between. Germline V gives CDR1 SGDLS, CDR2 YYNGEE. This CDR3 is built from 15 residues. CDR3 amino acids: CASSPQGSGANVLTF. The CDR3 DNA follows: TGTGCCAGCAGCCCCCAGGGCTCTGGGGCCAACGTCCTGACTTTC.

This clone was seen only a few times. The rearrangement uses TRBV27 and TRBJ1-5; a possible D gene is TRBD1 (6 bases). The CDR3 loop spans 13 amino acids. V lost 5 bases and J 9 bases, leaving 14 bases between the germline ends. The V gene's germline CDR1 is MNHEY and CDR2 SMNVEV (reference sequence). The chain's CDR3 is CASSPTGQRPQHF. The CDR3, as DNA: TGTGCCAGCAGTCCAACAGGACAGCGGCCCCAGCATTTT.

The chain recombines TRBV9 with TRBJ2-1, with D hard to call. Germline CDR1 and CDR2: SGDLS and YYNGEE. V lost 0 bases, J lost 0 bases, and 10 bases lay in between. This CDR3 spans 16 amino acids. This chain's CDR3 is CASSVGAQSSYNEQFF. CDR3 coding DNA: TGTGCCAGCAGCGTAGGGGCTCAGAGCTCCTACAATGAGCAGTTCTTC.

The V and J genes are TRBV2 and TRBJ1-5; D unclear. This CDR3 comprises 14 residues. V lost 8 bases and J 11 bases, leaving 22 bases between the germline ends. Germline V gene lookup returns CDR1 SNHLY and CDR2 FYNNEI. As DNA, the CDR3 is TGTGCCAGCGATGACGAGGGTCATCTCCAGTCCCAGCATTTT. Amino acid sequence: CASDDEGHLQSQHF.

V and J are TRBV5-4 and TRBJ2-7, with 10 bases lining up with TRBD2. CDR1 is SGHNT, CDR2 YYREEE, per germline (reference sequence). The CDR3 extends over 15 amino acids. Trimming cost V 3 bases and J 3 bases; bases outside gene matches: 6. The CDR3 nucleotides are TGTGCCAGCAGCTCGGTGGGACTAGCGTACTACGAGCAGTACTTC. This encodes CASSSVGLAYYEQYF.

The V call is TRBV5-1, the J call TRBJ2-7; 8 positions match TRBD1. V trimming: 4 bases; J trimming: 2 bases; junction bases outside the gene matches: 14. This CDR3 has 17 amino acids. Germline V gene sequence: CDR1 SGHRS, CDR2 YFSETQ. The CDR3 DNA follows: TGCGCCAGCAGCCGCCCCCCAACGCAGGGGGCTCCCTACGAGCAGTACTTC. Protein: CASSRPPTQGAPYEQYF.

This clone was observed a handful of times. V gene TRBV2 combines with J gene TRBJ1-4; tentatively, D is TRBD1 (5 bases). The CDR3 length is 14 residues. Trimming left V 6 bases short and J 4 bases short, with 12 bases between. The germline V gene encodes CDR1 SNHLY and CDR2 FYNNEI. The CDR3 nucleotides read TGTGCCAGCAGCGGCGCGGGGCTTAATGAAAAACTGTTTTTT. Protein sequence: CASSGAGLNEKLFF.

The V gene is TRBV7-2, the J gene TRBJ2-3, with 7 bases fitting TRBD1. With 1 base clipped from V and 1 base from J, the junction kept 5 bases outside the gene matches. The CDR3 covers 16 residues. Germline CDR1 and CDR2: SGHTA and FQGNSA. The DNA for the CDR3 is TGTGCCAGCAGCTTAGGAAGGGGGCTAGGCACAGATACGCAGTATTTT. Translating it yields CASSLGRGLGTDTQYF.

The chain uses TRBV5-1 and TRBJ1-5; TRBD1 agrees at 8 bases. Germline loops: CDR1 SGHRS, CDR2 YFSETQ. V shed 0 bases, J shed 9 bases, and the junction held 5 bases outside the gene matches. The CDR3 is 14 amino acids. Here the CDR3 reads CASSLGQGARPQHF. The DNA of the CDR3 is TGCGCCAGCAGCTTGGGGCAGGGGGCGAGGCCCCAGCATTTT.

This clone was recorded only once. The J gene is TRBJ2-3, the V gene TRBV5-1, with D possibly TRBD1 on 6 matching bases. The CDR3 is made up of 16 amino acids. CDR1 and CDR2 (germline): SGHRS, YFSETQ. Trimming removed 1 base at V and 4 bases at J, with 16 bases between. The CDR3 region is CASSLQQQGVADTQYF. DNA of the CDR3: TGCGCCAGCAGCTTGCAACAACAGGGTGTGGCAGATACGCAGTATTTT.